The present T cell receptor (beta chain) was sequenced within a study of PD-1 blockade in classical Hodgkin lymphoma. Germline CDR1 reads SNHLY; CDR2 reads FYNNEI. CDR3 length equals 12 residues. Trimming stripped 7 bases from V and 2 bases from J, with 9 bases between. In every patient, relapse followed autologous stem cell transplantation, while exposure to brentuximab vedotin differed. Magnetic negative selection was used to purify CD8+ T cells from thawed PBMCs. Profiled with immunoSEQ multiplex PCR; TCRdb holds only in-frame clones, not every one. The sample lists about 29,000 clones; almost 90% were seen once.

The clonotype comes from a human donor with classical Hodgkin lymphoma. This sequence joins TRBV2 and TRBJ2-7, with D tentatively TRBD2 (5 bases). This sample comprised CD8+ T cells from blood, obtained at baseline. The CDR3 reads CASTGFAYEQYF. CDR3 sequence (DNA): TGTGCCAGCACGGGGTTCGCCTACGAGCAGTACTTC.